This section outlines one TCR beta chain sequence together with its context. Only a few counts were recorded for this clonotype. It lacks a known antigen. The sample holds no much larger clone one base away, and base qualities are not on file. This record comes from a study of T-cell memory formation after mild COVID-19 (dated by TCRdb to the early 2020s). In the study overall: TCR sequence clusters from the two donors were largely donor specific. Longitudinal TCRalpha and TCRbeta repertoire sequencing tracked T-cell clones expanding and contracting after mild COVID-19 in a couple of donors. Two young, previously healthy adult volunteers made up the cohort, one male and one female.

The instrument was an Illumina NovaSeq 6000. Using 5'RACE with constant-segment primers, TCRalpha and TCRbeta cDNA libraries were constructed, with sample barcodes and unique molecular identifiers added in the process. RNA was extracted from every sample with Trizol reagent. Libraries were amplified in two PCR steps, with a second sample barcode and Illumina TruSeq adapters added in the second step. Sequencing of the libraries was done on an Illumina NovaSeq, producing 2 x 150 bp paired-end reads. Concerning the study's data processing: The reads were demultiplexed and collapsed into UMI-guided consensus sequences using migec v1.2.7. With mixcr v2.1.11, UMI consensuses were aligned to TRA and TRB V and J templates and assembled into clonotypes. A clonotype was counted as expanded or contracted only if both edgeR and NoisET called the change significant, with noise models trained on biological replicates. edgeR calls used a false discovery rate-adjusted p below 0.01 and a log2 fold-change threshold of 1. PCA with hierarchical clustering of max-normalized trajectories of the 1000 most abundant clonotypes was used as exploratory dynamics analysis. The CD4 or CD8 phenotype of responding clones was assigned using the separately sequenced CD4+ and CD8+ repertoires. TCRdb cleaned the public reads at Q25 with fastp, built clones with MiXCR and kept in-frame beta chains. Here each entry gathers all rows of one CDR3 protein and keeps the most common genes and DNA. TCRdb, not the original authors, processed these V and J calls. In this sample the table shows about 200,000 distinct CDR3 sequences, 9.5% of which occur a single time. The top ten clones comprise roughly 4% of the sample.

What the work shows at the level of the full study, not this receptor alone: Contracting CD4+ clones were found mainly in CM and EM memory subsets, while CD8+ clones were enriched in EMRA. The study included only a couple of mild cases, and larger cohorts that include severe cases with pre-infection samples were judged to be necessary. Clones contracting from day 15 to 85 had balanced CD4/CD8 phenotypes, while a second wave expanding from day 15 to 37 was biased towards CD4+. Some responding clones were detected in pre-infection memory, which suggested that pre-existing cross-reactive memory T cells had joined the SARS-CoV-2 response. The second-wave clones that peaked on day 37 were not confirmed to be SARS-CoV-2 specific.

PBMCs were isolated by Ficoll-Paque density gradient centrifugation. The sample was PBMCs or a T cell subset sorted from them (not recorded which). This clonotype was sampled from a man between 18 and 29 years old who had mild COVID-19 (a few samples of this study predate the infection). The sample titles of this study are shuffled in the database, so cell type and time point are left out; the donor was told from shared clones.

DNA sequence: TGTGCCATCAGTGAGTCGCAGGCAGATACGCAGTATTTT. It codes for CAISESQADTQYF. The rearrangement joined TRBV10-3 to TRBJ2-3; the D gene assignment is ambiguous. From the cysteine up to the phenylalanine, the CDR3 has a length of 13 residues. The CDR3 DNA has 39 bases and is translated from base 1. V is clipped by 0 bases and J by 4 bases, and the sequence between their germline boundaries is 5 bases long. CDR1 is given as ENHRY and CDR2 as SYGVKD, both from the germline V gene.